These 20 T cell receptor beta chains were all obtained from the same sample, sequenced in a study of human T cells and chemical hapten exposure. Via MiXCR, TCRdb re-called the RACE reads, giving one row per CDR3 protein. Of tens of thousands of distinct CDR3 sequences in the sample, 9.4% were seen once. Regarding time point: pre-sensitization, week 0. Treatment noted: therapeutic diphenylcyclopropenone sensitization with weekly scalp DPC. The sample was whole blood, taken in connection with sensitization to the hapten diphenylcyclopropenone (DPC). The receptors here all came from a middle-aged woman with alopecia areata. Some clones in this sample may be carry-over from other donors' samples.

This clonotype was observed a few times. The CDR3 DNA is TGTGCCAGTAGTACGCAGGGGGCGAGTGATGGCTACACCTTC. This codes for CASSTQGASDGYTF. This chain joins TRBV19 and TRBJ1-2; 8 nucleotides agree with TRBD1. With 4 bases clipped from V and 6 bases from J, the junction kept 7 bases outside the gene matches. Germline CDR1 and CDR2: LNHDA and SQIVND (reference sequence). This CDR3 is built from 14 residues.

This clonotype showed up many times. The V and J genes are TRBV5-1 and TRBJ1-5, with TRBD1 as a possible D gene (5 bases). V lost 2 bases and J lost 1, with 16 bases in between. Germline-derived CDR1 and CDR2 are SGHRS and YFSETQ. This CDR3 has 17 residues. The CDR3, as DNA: TGCGCCAGCAGCTTTTCCCCCGGCGGGGGGAGCAATCAGCCCCAGCATTTT. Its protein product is CASSFSPGGGSNQPQHF. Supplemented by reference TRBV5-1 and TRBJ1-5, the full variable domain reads KAGVTQTPRYLIKTRGQQVTLSCSPISGHRSVSWYQQTPGQGLQFLFEYFSETQRNKGNFPGRFSGRQFSNSRSEMNVSTLELGDSALYLCASSFSPGGGSNQPQHFGDGTRLSIL.

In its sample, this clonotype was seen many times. Here the CDR3 DNA reads TGTGCCAGCAGCTTGGCGCAGGGCTATGGCTACACCTTC. Protein: CASSLAQGYGYTF. The chain employs TRBV7-9 and TRBJ1-2, with D perhaps TRBD1 (5 bases). The CDR3 loop spans 13 amino acids. CDR1 is SEHNR and CDR2 is FQNEAQ in the germline V gene (reference sequence). V shed 3 bases and J shed 4 bases, with 9 bases lying between them.

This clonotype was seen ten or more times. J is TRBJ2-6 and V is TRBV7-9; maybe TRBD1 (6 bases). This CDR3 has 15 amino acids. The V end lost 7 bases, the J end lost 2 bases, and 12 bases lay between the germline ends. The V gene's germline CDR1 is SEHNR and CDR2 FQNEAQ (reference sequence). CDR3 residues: CASNSGDTGANVLTF. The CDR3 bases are TGTGCCAGCAACTCAGGGGATACTGGGGCCAACGTCCTGACTTTC.

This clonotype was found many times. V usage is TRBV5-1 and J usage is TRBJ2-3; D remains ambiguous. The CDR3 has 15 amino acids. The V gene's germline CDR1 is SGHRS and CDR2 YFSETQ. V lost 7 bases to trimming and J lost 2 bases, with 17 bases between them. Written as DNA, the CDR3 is TGCGCCAGCTCCTCCGATGCGTTCCCCACAGATACGCAGTATTTT. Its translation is CASSSDAFPTDTQYF.

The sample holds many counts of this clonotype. The CDR3 region is CASRPGRGPTGTDTQYF. CDR3 sequence (DNA): TGTGCCAGCAGACCCGGGCGGGGCCCGACTGGCACAGATACGCAGTATTTT. The chain has TRBV12-3 or TRBV12-4 and TRBJ2-3, with a tentative D call TRBD2 (6 bases). This CDR3 has 17 amino acids. The V and J ends lost 6 bases and 1 base respectively, with 20 bases between them.

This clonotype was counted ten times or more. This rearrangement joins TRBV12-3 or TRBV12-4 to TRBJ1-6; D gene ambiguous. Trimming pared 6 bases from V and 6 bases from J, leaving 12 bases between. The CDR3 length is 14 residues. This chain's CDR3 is CASSPDGGNSPLHF. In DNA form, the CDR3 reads TGTGCCAGCAGCCCAGACGGAGGTAATTCACCCCTCCACTTT.

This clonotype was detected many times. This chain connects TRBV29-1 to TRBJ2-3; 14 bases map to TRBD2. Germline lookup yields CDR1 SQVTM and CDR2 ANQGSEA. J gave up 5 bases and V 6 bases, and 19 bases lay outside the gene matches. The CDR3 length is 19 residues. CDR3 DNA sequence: TGCAGCGTGACGAGGACTAGCGGGGGGCCCACGCTTTCAATAGATACGCAGTATTTT. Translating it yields CSVTRTSGGPTLSIDTQYF.

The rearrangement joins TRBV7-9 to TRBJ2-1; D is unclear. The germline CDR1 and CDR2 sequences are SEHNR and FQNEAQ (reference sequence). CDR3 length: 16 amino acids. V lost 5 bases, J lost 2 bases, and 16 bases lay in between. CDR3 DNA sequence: TGTGCCAGCAGCGCGACGGTTGGAGTTACCTACAATGAGCAGTTCTTC. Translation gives CASSATVGVTYNEQFF. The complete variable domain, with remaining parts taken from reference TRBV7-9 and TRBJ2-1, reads DTGVSQNPRHKITKRGQNVTFRCDPISEHNRLYWYRQTLGQGPEFLTYFQNEAQLEKSRLLSDRFSAERPKGSFSTLEIQRTEQGDSAMYLCASSATVGVTYNEQFFGPGTRLTVL.

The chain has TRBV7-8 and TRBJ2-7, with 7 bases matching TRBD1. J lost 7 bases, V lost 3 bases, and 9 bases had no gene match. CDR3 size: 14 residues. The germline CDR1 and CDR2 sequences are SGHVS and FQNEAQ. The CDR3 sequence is CASSLSTGSSEQYF. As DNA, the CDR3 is TGTGCCAGCAGCTTGTCGACAGGGAGCTCGGAGCAGTACTTC.

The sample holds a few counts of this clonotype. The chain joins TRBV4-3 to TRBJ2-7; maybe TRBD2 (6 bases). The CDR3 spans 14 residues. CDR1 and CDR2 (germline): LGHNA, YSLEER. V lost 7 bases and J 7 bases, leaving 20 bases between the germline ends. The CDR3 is CASTTEGRGGEQYF. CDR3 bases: TGCGCCAGCACCACTGAGGGGAGAGGAGGGGAGCAGTACTTC.

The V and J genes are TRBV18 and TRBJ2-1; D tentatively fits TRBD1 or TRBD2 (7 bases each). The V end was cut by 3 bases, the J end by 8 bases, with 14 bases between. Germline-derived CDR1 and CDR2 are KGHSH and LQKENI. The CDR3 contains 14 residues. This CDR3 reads CASSPGSGGDEQFF. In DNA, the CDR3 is TGTGCCAGCTCACCGGGCTCAGGGGGGGATGAGCAGTTCTTC.

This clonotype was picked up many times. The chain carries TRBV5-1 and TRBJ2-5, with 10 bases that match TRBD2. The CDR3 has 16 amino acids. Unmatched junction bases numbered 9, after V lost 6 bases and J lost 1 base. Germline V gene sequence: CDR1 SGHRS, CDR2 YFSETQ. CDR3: CASTQGASGGQETQYF. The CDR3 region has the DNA TGCGCCAGCACCCAGGGAGCTAGCGGGGGCCAAGAGACCCAGTACTTC.

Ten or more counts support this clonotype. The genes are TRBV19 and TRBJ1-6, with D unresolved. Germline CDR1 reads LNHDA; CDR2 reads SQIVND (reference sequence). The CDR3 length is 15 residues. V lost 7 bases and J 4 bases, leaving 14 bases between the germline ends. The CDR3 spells CASNIGGFYNSPLHF. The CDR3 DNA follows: TGTGCCAGTAACATCGGAGGGTTTTATAATTCACCCCTCCACTTT.

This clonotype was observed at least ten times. Here the CDR3 reads CASSRPPGAFF. CDR3 in DNA: TGTGCCAGCAGCCGACCCCCGGGGGCTTTCTTT. This chain uses TRBV7-7 with TRBJ1-1, with D hard to call. The CDR3 totals 11 residues. Germline CDR1 reads SSHAT; CDR2 reads FNYEAQ (reference sequence). V was clipped by 5 bases and J by 11 bases, with 12 bases between them.

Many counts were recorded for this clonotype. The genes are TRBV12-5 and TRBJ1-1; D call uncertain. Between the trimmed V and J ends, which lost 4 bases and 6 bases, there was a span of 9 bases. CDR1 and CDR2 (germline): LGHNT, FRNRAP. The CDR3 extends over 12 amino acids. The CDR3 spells CASGSEGAEAFF. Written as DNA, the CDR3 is TGTGCTAGTGGTTCGGAAGGTGCTGAAGCTTTCTTT.

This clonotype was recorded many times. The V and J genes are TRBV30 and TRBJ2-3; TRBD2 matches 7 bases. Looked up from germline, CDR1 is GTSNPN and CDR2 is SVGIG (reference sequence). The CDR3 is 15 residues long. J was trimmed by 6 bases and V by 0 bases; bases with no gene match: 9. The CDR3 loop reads CAWSVLASPADTQYF. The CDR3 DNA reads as TGTGCCTGGAGTGTACTAGCGTCCCCGGCGGATACGCAGTATTTT.

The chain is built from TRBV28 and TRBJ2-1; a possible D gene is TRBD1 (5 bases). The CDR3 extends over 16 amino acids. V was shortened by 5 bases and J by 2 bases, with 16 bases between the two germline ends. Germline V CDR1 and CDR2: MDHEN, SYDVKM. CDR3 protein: CASSLPGASAYNEQFF. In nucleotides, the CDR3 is TGTGCCAGCAGTCTCCCTGGGGCGAGCGCCTACAATGAGCAGTTCTTC. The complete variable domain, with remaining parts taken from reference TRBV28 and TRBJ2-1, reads DVKVTQSSRYLVKRTGEKVFLECVQDMDHENMFWYRQDPGLGLRLIYFSYDVKMKEKGDIPEGYSVSREKKERFSLILESASTNQTSMYLCASSLPGASAYNEQFFGPGTRLTVL.

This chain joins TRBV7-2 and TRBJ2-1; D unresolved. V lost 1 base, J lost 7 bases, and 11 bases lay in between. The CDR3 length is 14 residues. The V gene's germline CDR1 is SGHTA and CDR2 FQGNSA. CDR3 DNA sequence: TGTGCCAGCAGCTTAGGTACTTTCATTAATGAGCAGTTCTTC. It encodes CASSLGTFINEQFF.

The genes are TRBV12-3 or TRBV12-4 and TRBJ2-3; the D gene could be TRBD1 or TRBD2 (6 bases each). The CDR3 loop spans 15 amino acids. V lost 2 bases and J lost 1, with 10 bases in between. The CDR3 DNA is TGTGCCAGCAGTTTAAAGGGGGGACGCACAGATACGCAGTATTTT. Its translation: CASSLKGGRTDTQYF.